The clone carrying this T cell receptor (beta chain) was counted only a few times. The ends lost 2 bases at V and 2 bases at J; junction bases unmatched: 6. The CDR3 extends over 16 amino acids. Germline lookup yields CDR1 SGHTA and CDR2 FQGNSA. TCRdb re-derived calls from the 5' RACE reads in MiXCR, one entry per CDR3 protein. The sample lists around 550,000 distinct CDR3 sequences, around 21% occurring once. The data are from a study of T cells after yellow fever vaccination. The sequence derives from a man aged 30 to 39 who received the YFV17D yellow fever vaccine. V is TRBV7-2 and J is TRBJ2-3; 8 positions agree with TRBD2. Here the sequenced sample was PBMCs, taken 15 days after the yellow fever booster vaccination. CDR3 sequence reads: CASSLFLAGTTDTQYF. CDR3 coding DNA: TGTGCCAGCAGCTTATTTCTAGCGGGTACCACAGATACGCAGTATTTT.